Below are 22 T cell receptor beta chains sequenced from a single sample in a study of T cells after yellow fever vaccination. TCRdb re-called the 5' RACE reads with MiXCR, one entry per CDR3 protein. The top ten hold roughly 2.6% of the sample, which has approximately 110,000 distinct CDR3 sequences, nearly 7.5% seen once. The sequencing used CD4+ T cells sorted from PBMCs, collected roughly 10 days after the first yellow fever vaccination. Receptors originate from a man aged 18 to 29 who received the YFV17D yellow fever vaccine.

This clonotype was counted at least ten times. The chain combines TRBV14 with TRBJ2-1; possibly TRBD1 or TRBD2 for D (5 bases each). V was shortened by 0 bases and J by 3 bases, with 9 bases between the two germline ends. CDR1 is SGHDN and CDR2 is FVKESK in the germline V gene. CDR3 length: 15 amino acids. Here the CDR3 reads CASSQERGFYNEQFF. The CDR3 coding sequence is TGTGCCAGCAGCCAAGAGAGGGGTTTCTACAATGAGCAGTTCTTC. The full variable domain, its missing parts supplied by reference TRBV14 and TRBJ2-1, is EAGVTQFPSHSVIEKGQTVTLRCDPISGHDNLYWYRRVMGKEIKFLLHFVKESKQDESGMPNNRFLAERTGGTYSTLKVQPAELEDSGVYFCASSQERGFYNEQFFGPGTRLTVL.

This clonotype showed up just a few times. V usage is TRBV18 and J usage is TRBJ2-5; D unresolved. V was cut by 2 bases and J by 1 base, with 11 bases left in between. Germline V gene sequence: CDR1 KGHSH, CDR2 LQKENI. This CDR3 has 15 residues. CDR3 DNA: TGTGCCAGCTCACCATTGATCTCTGCCCAAGAGACCCAGTACTTC. This gives the protein CASSPLISAQETQYF.

This clonotype was seen many times. The V gene is TRBV5-1, the J gene TRBJ2-3; D may be TRBD1 (8 bases). This CDR3 has 15 amino acids. Trimming stripped 0 bases from V and 4 bases from J, with 12 bases between. Germline V gives CDR1 SGHRS, CDR2 YFSETQ. Here the CDR3 DNA reads TGCGCCAGCAGCTTGGGACAGGGGAGGGCAGATACGCAGTATTTT. This codes for CASSLGQGRADTQYF.

This clonotype was detected ten times or more. The V gene is TRBV5-1, the J gene TRBJ1-5, with a weak D call TRBD1 (5 bases). There are 13 residues in the CDR3. Germline CDR1 is SGHRS and CDR2 is YFSETQ. Trimming took 4 bases from V and 6 from J, leaving 11 bases between them. CDR3 region: CASSGDPSQPQHF. CDR3 DNA sequence: TGCGCCAGCAGCGGGGACCCCAGTCAGCCCCAGCATTTT.

This clonotype was found many times. The rearrangement joins TRBV7-2 to TRBJ1-6, with 7 bases matching TRBD1. V trimming: 6 bases; J trimming: 8 bases; junction bases outside the gene matches: 10. CDR3 length: 15 amino acids. The V gene's germline CDR1 is SGHTA and CDR2 FQGNSA. The CDR3, as DNA: TGTGCCAGCAGGAACGCCGGGACAGTATATTCACCCCTCCACTTT. Its translation is CASRNAGTVYSPLHF. Combining the CDR3 with reference TRBV7-2 and TRBJ1-6 gives the whole variable domain GAGVSQSPSNKVTEKGKDVELRCDPISGHTALYWYRQSLGQGLEFLIYFQGNSAPDKSGLPSDRFSAERTGGSVSTLTIQRTQQEDSAVYLCASRNAGTVYSPLHFGNGTRLTVT.

This clonotype was observed many times. The rearrangement joins TRBV5-1 to TRBJ2-7; a possible D gene is TRBD2 (5 bases). The germline V gene has CDR1 SGHRS and CDR2 YFSETQ. The CDR3 consists of 13 residues. V was shortened by 2 bases and J by 1 base, with 7 bases between the two germline ends. The CDR3 nucleotides read TGCGCCAGCAGCTTCGAGGGATCCTACGAGCAGTACTTC. Its translation: CASSFEGSYEQYF.

This clonotype was counted many times. The chain links TRBV10-3 to TRBJ2-1; D unclear. Trimming shortened V by 3 bases and J by 5 bases, and 8 bases separated the two germline ends. Germline V CDR1 and CDR2: ENHRY, SYGVKD. CDR3 length equals 13 residues. CDR3 region: CAISDRGNNEQFF. The CDR3 nucleotides read TGTGCCATCAGTGACAGAGGTAACAATGAGCAGTTCTTC.

This clonotype was counted only a few times. The chain employs TRBV14 and TRBJ1-1; D unresolved. V lost 0 bases to trimming and J lost 11 bases, with 10 bases between them. The CDR3 is 12 amino acids. Germline CDR1 and CDR2: SGHDN and FVKESK. The CDR3 spells CASSQDFQEAFF. CDR3 DNA: TGTGCCAGCAGCCAAGATTTCCAGGAGGCTTTCTTT.

This clonotype was counted at least ten times. The chain employs TRBV30 and TRBJ2-1; either TRBD1 or TRBD2 may fit D (5 bases each). CDR1 and CDR2 (germline): GTSNPN, SVGIG (reference sequence). The CDR3 is 13 residues long. V gave up 4 bases and J gave up 2 bases, with 9 bases separating them. CDR3 loop: CAWNRDPYNEQFF. The CDR3 bases are TGTGCCTGGAATAGGGACCCCTACAATGAGCAGTTCTTC. The complete variable domain, with remaining parts taken from reference TRBV30 and TRBJ2-1, reads SQTIHQWPATLVQPVGSPLSLECTVEGTSNPNLYWYRQAAGRGLQLLFYSVGIGQISSEVPQNLSASRPQDRQFILSSKKLLLSDSGFYLCAWNRDPYNEQFFGPGTRLTVL.

The gene calls are TRBV18 and TRBJ2-1; 10 nucleotides match TRBD1. The CDR3 runs to 15 residues. From germline, CDR1 is KGHSH and CDR2 LQKENI. J lost 7 bases, V lost 1 base, and 4 bases had no gene match. The CDR3 region is CASSPRQGARNEQFF. The CDR3 nucleotides are TGTGCCAGCTCACCACGACAGGGGGCGCGAAATGAGCAGTTCTTC.

This clonotype was recorded at least ten times. The genes are TRBV5-1 and TRBJ2-7; TRBD1 aligns across 11 bases. V dropped 3 bases and J dropped 6; count of bases not matched to a gene: 2. CDR3 size: 13 residues. Germline CDR1 and CDR2: SGHRS and YFSETQ. The CDR3 region is CASSWGQGGEQYF. DNA for the CDR3: TGCGCCAGCAGCTGGGGACAGGGGGGCGAGCAGTACTTC.

This clonotype was recorded at least ten times. Relative to the germline gene, one junction end is altered; a read error may explain this. The chain uses TRBV6-2 or TRBV6-3 and TRBJ2-7, with TRBD1 matching over 8 bases. CDR1 and CDR2 from the germline V gene are MNHEY and SVGEGT. The CDR3 extends over 11 amino acids. The CDR3 loop reads CASSPGDRRSF. CDR3 in DNA: TGTGCCAGCAGTCCCGGGGACAGGAGGAGTTTC.

This chain joins TRBV7-9 and TRBJ2-2; no clear D gene. V lost 5 bases and J 7 bases, leaving 5 bases between the germline ends. Germline V gene sequence: CDR1 SEHNR, CDR2 FQNEAQ (reference sequence). CDR3 length equals 11 residues. CDR3 nucleotides: TGTGCCAGCAGCCGATACGGGGAGCTGTTTTTT. It is translated as CASSRYGELFF.

In its sample, this clonotype was seen many times. The V and J genes are TRBV7-2 and TRBJ1-1; no definite D call. Germline CDR1 reads SGHTA; CDR2 reads FQGNSA. V lost 0 bases and J 0 bases, leaving 8 bases between the germline ends. The CDR3 contains 15 residues. The DNA for the CDR3 is TGTGCCAGCAGCTTAGCGGGCAGGTTGAACACTGAAGCTTTCTTT. Protein sequence: CASSLAGRLNTEAFF.

The V call is TRBV30, the J call TRBJ1-2, with D possibly TRBD1 on 5 matching bases. The V and J ends lost 4 bases and 0 bases respectively, with 9 bases between them. This CDR3 spans 13 amino acids. From germline, CDR1 is GTSNPN and CDR2 SVGIG (reference sequence). The CDR3: CAWIRGANYGYTF. DNA for the CDR3: TGTGCCTGGATAAGAGGGGCTAACTATGGCTACACCTTC.

This clonotype was recorded many times. The V and J genes are TRBV7-9 and TRBJ2-1; 8 bases agree with TRBD2. CDR3 length: 12 amino acids. V lost 5 bases to trimming and J lost 8 bases; unmatched junction nucleotides: 2. Germline CDR1 reads SEHNR; CDR2 reads FQNEAQ (reference sequence). The CDR3 bases are TGTGCCAGCAGCCCACTAGCGGATGAGCAGTTCTTC. This encodes CASSPLADEQFF.

This clonotype was counted at least ten times. The chain recombines TRBV4-1 with TRBJ2-5, with TRBD2 matching 9 bases. CDR3 length: 18 amino acids. Germline V lookup: CDR1 MGHRA, CDR2 YSYEKL. Unmatched junction bases numbered 16, after V lost 4 bases and J lost 4 bases. The CDR3 sequence is CASSLREPSGVSSETQYF. Written as DNA, the CDR3 is TGCGCCAGCAGCCTCCGTGAGCCTAGCGGGGTATCCTCAGAGACCCAGTACTTC.

The rearrangement uses TRBV7-2 and TRBJ1-2; 8 nucleotides agree with TRBD1. The CDR3 totals 13 residues. After removal of 5 bases from V and 4 bases from J, the junction contained 3 bases not matched to a gene. Germline assignment: CDR1 SGHTA and CDR2 FQGNSA. The CDR3 DNA sequence: TGTGCCAGCAGCCCAGGACAGGGCTATGGCTACACCTTC. It specifies CASSPGQGYGYTF.

CDR3 in amino acids: CACRGALSNEQFF. DNA for the CDR3: TGTGCCTGTAGGGGGGCCCTTAGTAATGAGCAGTTCTTC. V is TRBV30 and J is TRBJ2-1; D could derive from TRBD1 or TRBD2 (6 bases each). V gave up 6 bases and J gave up 7 bases, with 16 bases separating them. Germline V CDR1 and CDR2: GTSNPN, SVGIG (reference sequence). The length of the CDR3 is 13 residues.

This clonotype was counted many times. CDR3 DNA: TGTGCCAGCAGCCCCCTCGGCGGCTACAATGAGCAGTTCTTC. Its protein product is CASSPLGGYNEQFF. The chain recombines TRBV5-6 with TRBJ2-1; unclear D gene. CDR1 SGHDT and CDR2 YYEEEE come from the germline V gene. V lost 4 bases to trimming and J lost 3 bases, with 11 bases between them. The CDR3 has 14 amino acids.

This clonotype has at least ten counts. The V gene is TRBV20-1, the J gene TRBJ2-1, with D unresolved. This CDR3 spans 12 amino acids. CDR1 is DFQATT and CDR2 is SNEGSKA in the germline V gene (reference sequence). V lost 3 bases and J 9 bases, leaving 12 bases between the germline ends. CDR3: CSASPFSGEQFF. The CDR3 DNA follows: TGCAGTGCTAGCCCCTTTAGTGGTGAGCAGTTCTTC.

This clonotype was recorded at least ten times. The rearrangement uses TRBV29-1 and TRBJ2-1, with a weak D call TRBD2 (5 bases). Trimming removed 6 bases from V and 0 bases from J, with 15 bases in between. The CDR3 length is 15 residues. CDR1 is SQVTM and CDR2 is ANQGSEA in the germline V gene. CDR3 nucleotides: TGCAGCGTAAAACTAGTCAAGAGCTCCTACAATGAGCAGTTCTTC. This translates into CSVKLVKSSYNEQFF.